This T cell receptor (beta chain) was documented in a study of cytomegalovirus exposure and HLA in healthy donors. Whole-study findings and limits: Common viral pathogens (according to a later analysis) appeared linked to several of the most significant clusters. Per a prior analysis, the majority of TCR beta V segments were productive roughly 90% or roughly 30% of the time.

PCR employed 60 Vbeta and 13 Jbeta primers. Original analysis: Later, tens of millions of unique TCR beta chains were counted in an analysis, and roughly 11 million of them were shared. Some clones are missing from TCRdb's copy, which holds only in-frame ones; the method was immunoSEQ multiplex PCR. That table gives V, J and clone size, and the DNA gave D and trimming. The table includes roughly 150,000 clones, about 70% detected once. After removal of 4 bases from V and 8 bases from J, the junction contained 6 bases not matched to a gene. The CDR3 is 14 residues long. Germline CDR1 SGHNT, CDR2 YYREEE (reference sequence). Details on this clone: Its target is unknown.

The specimen sequenced was PBMCs. The gene calls are TRBV5-4 and TRBJ1-4, with 9 bases that match TRBD1. The receptor was derived from a man in his fifties or sixties in good health and CMV-seronegative. The CDR3 reads CASSQDRGEEKLFF. DNA for the CDR3: TGTGCCAGCAGCCAAGACAGGGGGGAAGAAAAACTGTTTTTT.